This is a list of T cell receptor beta chains from one sample in a study of blood T cell repertoires in COVID-19. Here immunoSEQ multiplex PCR was the method, and the copy in TCRdb shows in-frame clones only, minus some. In the table there are around 140,000 clones, roughly 86% of which are singletons. Input material: peripheral blood. Every receptor here comes from a woman aged 55 to 70 with acute or convalescent COVID-19. Each CDR3 is given with its conserved first and last residue. Each record gives: D gene, CDR3 length, J gene, clone size, V gene, CDR3 protein, CDR3 DNA. A D gene is named only where the DNA matches it firmly. Clone sizes are given selectively: once, few, many, or a class where the clone is expanded.

-,13,TRBJ2-1,-,TRBV5-6,CASSLLMENEQFF,TGTGCCAGCAGCTTATTAATGGAGAATGAGCAGTTCTTC
TRBD1,12,TRBJ2-3,-,TRBV30,CAWSLQGDTQYF,TGTGCCTGGAGTTTACAGGGGGATACGCAGTATTTT
-,14,TRBJ2-1,-,TRBV28,CASSFFGGWGEQFF,TGTGCCAGCAGTTTTTTCGGCGGGTGGGGTGAGCAGTTCTTC
-,13,TRBJ1-2,once,TRBV28,CASSLATGSGYTF,TGTGCCAGCAGTTTAGCTACAGGTAGTGGCTACACCTTC
-,13,TRBJ2-2,once,TRBV12-3/TRBV12-4,CASRRTDTGELFF,TGTGCCAGTCGGCGGACAGACACCGGGGAGCTGTTTTTT
-,17,TRBJ1-1,-,TRBV5-8,CASSLTITPGTPSEAFF,TGTGCCAGCAGCCTCACCATTACCCCGGGAACCCCTTCTGAAGCTTTCTTT
TRBD2,14,TRBJ2-7,-,TRBV6-2/TRBV6-3,CASSYPGLVYEQYF,TGTGCCAGCAGTTACCCGGGACTAGTTTACGAGCAGTACTTC
-,14,TRBJ1-3,-,TRBV11-3,CASSSYFSGNTIYF,TGTGCCAGCAGCTCCTACTTCTCTGGAAACACCATATATTTT
TRBD1,15,TRBJ1-1,-,TRBV7-2,CASSSTGTVNTEAFF,TGTGCCAGCAGCTCCACCGGGACAGTGAACACTGAAGCTTTCTTT
TRBD2,17,TRBJ2-3,-,TRBV9,CASSATTSGGRLDTQYF,TGTGCCAGCAGCGCTACGACTAGCGGGGGTCGATTGGATACGCAGTATTTT
-,13,TRBJ2-1,-,TRBV7-9,CASSPVGPYEQFF,TGTGCCAGCAGCCCCGTGGGGCCCTATGAGCAGTTCTTC
TRBD2,15,TRBJ2-3,once,TRBV19,CASSIQRGTTDTQYF,TGTGCCAGTAGTATCCAGCGGGGGACCACAGATACGCAGTATTTT
TRBD1,17,TRBJ1-3,once,TRBV4-1,CASSQPRQGAGGNTIYF,TGCGCCAGCAGCCAACCCAGACAGGGGGCGGGGGGAAACACCATATATTTT
TRBD1,13,TRBJ1-1,once,TRBV12-3/TRBV12-4,CASSTQGRTEAFF,TGTGCCAGCAGTACACAGGGGAGAACTGAAGCTTTCTTT
-,15,TRBJ2-7,-,TRBV6-2/TRBV6-3,CASSRAMTDSYEQYF,TGTGCCAGCAGTAGGGCCATGACAGATTCCTACGAGCAGTACTTC
-,16,TRBJ2-7,-,TRBV27,CASSLNGGPSLYEQYF,TGTGCCAGCAGTTTGAACGGGGGGCCATCCCTCTACGAGCAGTACTTC
-,18,TRBJ1-6,-,TRBV7-8,CASSLKLAGTSFNSPLHF,TGTGCCAGCAGCTTAAAATTGGCCGGGACTAGTTTTAATTCACCCCTCCACTTT
TRBD2,15,TRBJ2-1,-,TRBV7-2,CASSPQRGGYNEQFF,TGTGCCAGCAGCCCACAGCGGGGGGGTTACAATGAGCAGTTCTTC
TRBD1,15,TRBJ2-7,-,TRBV7-2,CASSLFPGTAYEQYF,TGTGCCAGCAGCTTATTCCCCGGGACAGCCTACGAGCAGTACTTC
TRBD2,15,TRBJ2-7,-,TRBV5-4,CASSSGGGVSYEQYF,TGTGCCAGCAGCTCGGGTGGGGGGGTCTCCTACGAGCAGTACTTC
TRBD2,15,TRBJ2-1,-,TRBV28,CASSRTSGGLNEQFF,TGTGCCAGCAGTAGGACTAGCGGGGGCCTCAATGAGCAGTTCTTC
-,17,TRBJ2-6,-,TRBV5-6,CASSSLPQLSGANVLTF,TGTGCCAGCAGCTCCCTTCCGCAGTTATCTGGGGCCAACGTCCTGACTTTC
TRBD2,15,TRBJ2-2,-,TRBV19,CASSRLAGVSGELFF,TGTGCCAGTAGTAGACTAGCGGGGGTGTCCGGGGAGCTGTTTTTT
-,14,TRBJ1-4,-,TRBV3-1/TRBV3-2,CASSQGQGGEKLFF,TGTGCCAGCAGCCAAGGGCAGGGCGGAGAAAAACTGTTTTTT
TRBD1,17,TRBJ2-2,-,TRBV9,CASSAETGRDYTGELFF,TGTGCCAGCAGCGCGGAGACAGGGAGAGACTACACCGGGGAGCTGTTTTTT
-,14,TRBJ2-7,-,TRBV30,CAWSVGLSQGEQYF,TGTGCCTGGAGTGTAGGGCTCTCCCAGGGGGAGCAGTACTTC
TRBD1,14,TRBJ1-2,few,TRBV7-9,CASSSYRGTGGYTF,TGTGCCAGCAGCTCGTACAGGGGGACGGGAGGCTACACCTTC
-,13,TRBJ1-4,-,TRBV6-5,CASRWDKKEKLFF,TGTGCCAGCAGGTGGGACAAAAAGGAAAAACTGTTTTTT
TRBD2,16,TRBJ2-7,-,TRBV3-1/TRBV3-2,CASSRTSGGSGYEQYF,TGTGCCAGCAGTCGGACTAGCGGGGGGAGTGGTTACGAGCAGTACTTC
-,13,TRBJ2-7,-,TRBV7-9,CASSVTGSYEQYF,TGTGCCAGCAGCGTTACAGGGTCCTACGAGCAGTACTTC
-,15,TRBJ2-7,-,TRBV10-3,CAISESSGNGYEQYF,TGTGCCATCAGTGAGTCATCGGGAAACGGTTACGAGCAGTACTTC
-,15,TRBJ1-2,-,TRBV19,CASSISDSTNYGYTF,TGTGCCAGTAGTATCAGTGACAGCACTAACTATGGCTACACCTTC
-,16,TRBJ1-4,once,TRBV7-8,CASSLTERRTNEKLFF,TGTGCCAGCAGCTTAACAGAGCGGAGAACTAATGAAAAACTGTTTTTT
TRBD1,14,TRBJ2-1,-,TRBV5-6,CASSHQGARDEQFF,TGTGCCAGCAGCCACCAGGGGGCGCGCGATGAGCAGTTCTTC
TRBD1,16,TRBJ2-2,few,TRBV6-5,CASSYDGQGVTGELFF,TGTGCCAGCAGTTACGACGGACAGGGGGTTACCGGGGAGCTGTTTTTT
TRBD1,14,TRBJ1-2,-,TRBV5-1,CASSLGTVNYGYTF,TGCGCCAGCAGCCTCGGGACAGTCAACTATGGCTACACCTTC
TRBD2,16,TRBJ2-7,-,TRBV7-9,CASSFGLGMRRDEQYF,TGTGCCAGCAGCTTCGGACTAGGCATGAGGCGGGACGAGCAGTACTTC
-,17,TRBJ1-2,-,TRBV4-2,CASSQEGRGLMLWGYTF,TGTGCCAGCAGCCAAGAAGGTCGGGGACTGATGTTATGGGGCTACACCTTC
-,14,TRBJ1-5,-,TRBV19,CANGGLNSNQPQHF,TGTGCGAATGGGGGGTTGAATAGCAATCAGCCCCAGCATTTT
TRBD2,16,TRBJ2-1,-,TRBV18,CASSPAGLAGGIEQFF,TGTGCCAGCTCACCAGCGGGACTAGCGGGGGGGATTGAGCAGTTCTTC